These T cell receptor beta chains were read from a single sample in a study of T cells in Graves' hyperthyroidism and ophthalmopathy. TCRdb reanalysed the multiplex PCR reads using MiXCR and keeps one entry per CDR3 protein. The sample lists some 600,000 distinct CDR3 sequences, approximately 15% occurring once. Sequencing was done on a sample of blood. These receptors were obtained from a woman between 25 and 40 years old with Graves' hyperthyroidism that later progressed to Graves' ophthalmopathy. Each CDR3 is given with its conserved first and last residue. D genes are given only for firm matches. The size of a clone is reported for some rows only, either as once, few or many, or as a class for expanded clones.

-	many	TRBV20-1	TRBJ1-1	TGCAGTGCTAGTGGCGGGGAGGCAACAATGAACACTGAAGCTTTCTTT	CSASGGEATMNTEAFF
-	many	TRBV2	TRBJ2-7	TGTGCCAGCAGGGACCGACAGGCTTCCTACGAGCAGTACTTC	CASRDRQASYEQYF
TRBD2	-	TRBV14	TRBJ2-1	TGTGCCAGCAGATCGACTAGCGGCAACTCCTACAATGAGCAGTTCTTC	CASRSTSGNSYNEQFF
-	-	TRBV4-1	TRBJ2-6	TGCGCCAGCAGCCAAGGGGGTTTCCACTCTGGGGCCAACGTCCTGACTTTC	CASSQGGFHSGANVLTF
-	-	TRBV27	TRBJ2-7	TGTGCCAGCAGGGAGGGGGGTATGTCCTACGAGCAGTACTTC	CASREGGMSYEQYF
-	-	TRBV7-3	TRBJ2-6	TGTGCCAGCAGCTTAATTGGTATGGCGAACGGCCTGTCTGGGGCCAACGTCCTGACTTTC	CASSLIGMANGLSGANVLTF
-	-	TRBV10-3	TRBJ2-1	TGTGCCATCAGTGAGTTTGAGGAACGCGGCGGGACGGTGTTGGGTTACAATGAGCAGTTCTTC	CAISEFEERGGTVLGYNEQFF
TRBD1	many	TRBV10-3	TRBJ2-3	TGTGCCATCAGTGAGTCCTCCACAGGGGTGGGCACAGATACGCAGTATTTT	CAISESSTGVGTDTQYF
-	-	TRBV7-3	TRBJ2-1	TGTGCCAGCAGCGGGAGGGGGAATGAGCAGTTCTTC	CASSGRGNEQFF
-	many	TRBV28	TRBJ1-5	TGTGCCAGCCATGCACAGGAGACTAGCAATCAGCCCCAGCATTTT	CASHAQETSNQPQHF
-	few	TRBV24-1	TRBJ2-3	TGTGCCACCAGTGACATCAGGGGCGCTTTCACAGATACGCAGTATTTT	CATSDIRGAFTDTQYF
TRBD1	few	TRBV7-9	TRBJ2-5	TGTGCCAGCAGCTTAGTTGACAGGGCTCAAGAGACCCAGTACTTC	CASSLVDRAQETQYF
TRBD1	many	TRBV11-2	TRBJ1-4	TGTGCCAGCAGCCGTTGGGACAGCTCAGGAGGAGAAAAACTGTTTTTT	CASSRWDSSGGEKLFF
TRBD2	many	TRBV7-9	TRBJ2-7	TGTGCCAGCAGCGGGCCCGGGGGGACAGTTGGAGCGGGAGGCCTCTACGAGCAGTACTTC	CASSGPGGTVGAGGLYEQYF
TRBD1	few	TRBV30	TRBJ1-2	TGTGCCTGGAGTCCGGGACAGAATATTAGGACGGGGGGCTACACCTTC	CAWSPGQNIRTGGYTF
TRBD1	many	TRBV11-1	TRBJ1-1	TGTGCCAGCAGCTTAGCGGGGGACAGGGCTGCTCTCAACACTGAAGCTTTCTTT	CASSLAGDRAALNTEAFF
-	many	TRBV5-1	TRBJ2-5	TGCGCCAGCTGCCCGGGGCCATCTCAAGAGACCCAGTACTTC	CASCPGPSQETQYF
TRBD2	-	TRBV7-9	TRBJ2-3	TGTGCCAGCAGCCACCCTAGCGGGAGTTACTATGCAGATACGCAGTATTTT	CASSHPSGSYYADTQYF
TRBD1	-	TRBV29-1	TRBJ1-1	TGCAGCGTCGGACCGGGACAGGGACTTCACACTGAAGCTTTCTTT	CSVGPGQGLHTEAFF
TRBD1	many	TRBV7-2	TRBJ1-1	TGTGCCAGCAGCACCAGACAGGGTTCGGACACTGAAGCTTTCTTT	CASSTRQGSDTEAFF
TRBD1	-	TRBV11-3	TRBJ1-1	TGTGCCAGCAGCCCCGGGACAGGGTGGGCAGCTTTCTTT	CASSPGTGWAAFF
-	few	TRBV9	TRBJ2-3	TGTGCCAGCAGCACAGGAGTTAAAGATACGCAGTATTTT	CASSTGVKDTQYF
-	many	TRBV7-8	TRBJ1-1	TGTGCCAGCATCGGACAGAACCCCCCTGAAGCTTTCTTT	CASIGQNPPEAFF
TRBD2	many	TRBV29-1	TRBJ2-3	TGCAGCCTAGGACTAGCGGGAGGGTTTGGTGATACGCAGTATTTT	CSLGLAGGFGDTQYF
-	few	TRBV4-1	TRBJ2-1	TGCGCCAGCAGCCAACTACTAGTACCCAATGAGCAGTTCTTC	CASSQLLVPNEQFF
TRBD1	-	TRBV6-4	TRBJ1-1	TGTGCCAGCAGTCTACTAGGGGGACAGTCTGAAGCTTTCTTT	CASSLLGGQSEAFF
-	many	TRBV11-3	TRBJ2-3	TGTGCCAGCAGCTTAGACAACCCGGACGGAGATACGCAGTATTTT	CASSLDNPDGDTQYF
-	many	TRBV7-2	TRBJ1-5	TGTGCCAGCAGCCCTTCGGGGGCTAATAGCAATCAGCCCCAGCATTTT	CASSPSGANSNQPQHF